The clone carrying this T cell receptor (beta chain) was seen many times. The data derive from a study of T cell repertoires in cytomegalovirus infection. Overall study context: The public TCR beta signatures pointed to both CMV infection and matching HLA type.

TCRdb ran MiXCR on the reads and lists one entry per CDR3 protein. The sample contains approximately 140,000 distinct CDR3 sequences, approximately 5.9% of which appear only once. Germline-derived CDR1 and CDR2 are ENHRY and SYGVKD. J was trimmed by 2 bases and V by 10 bases; bases with no gene match: 6. The CDR3 runs 14 residues. The sequencing sample was made of PBMCs. The rearrangement links TRBV10-3 to TRBJ1-3; 9 bases match TRBD1. This clonotype originated in a human donor in good health (CMV status not recorded). Some clones in this sample may be carry-over from other donors' samples. CDR3 sequence reads: CATTGGQTGNTIYF. CDR3 sequence (DNA): TGTGCCACCACAGGGGGCCAGACTGGAAACACCATATATTTT.